A selection of T cell receptor beta chains follows, all from one sample in a study of regulatory T cells in long-lasting Graves disease. Via MiXCR, TCRdb re-called the multiplex PCR reads, giving one row per CDR3 protein. The repertoire has hundreds of thousands of distinct CDR3 sequences, around 17% of them found once; the top ten carry approximately 20%. In addition, the sample was reused for a study of T cells in Graves' hyperthyroidism and ophthalmopathy.

Material: peripheral blood mononuclear cells (PBMCs), obtained at new diagnosis, from a patient treated with antithyroid drugs. These TCRs come from a woman aged 25 to 39 with Graves disease. The CDR3 runs from the conserved cysteine through the conserved F or W. Each record gives: clone size, J gene, V gene, D gene, CDR3 DNA, CDR3 protein. D genes are given only for firm matches. Rows may omit the clone size; those that give it use once, few, many or a size class.

>many|TRBJ2-7|TRBV5-1|TRBD2
TGCGCCAGCAGCCGCGAAGCGGGAGCCTACGAGCAGTACTTC
CASSREAGAYEQYF
>many|TRBJ1-5|TRBV12-3/TRBV12-4|NA
TGTGCCAGCCTATTTTGTCAGCCCCAGCATTTT
CASLFCQPQHF
>NA|TRBJ1-2|TRBV3-1|NA
TGTGCCAGCAGCCAAGATTCAAGGGAGACGATTGGCTACACCTTC
CASSQDSRETIGYTF
>few|TRBJ1-2|TRBV11-2|NA
TGTGCCGGCAGCCCCGGGGGATGGGGAGGCTACACCTTC
CAGSPGGWGGYTF
>few|TRBJ2-1|TRBV7-9|TRBD2
TGTGCCAGCAGCTTTTCCAGCGGGGAATACAATGAGCAGTTCTTC
CASSFSSGEYNEQFF
>NA|TRBJ2-7|TRBV4-1|TRBD1
TGCGCCAGCAGCCAAGAAGACAGGGGGCCCTACGAGCAGTACTTC
CASSQEDRGPYEQYF
>many|TRBJ1-1|TRBV2|NA
TGTGCCAGCGTTTCGTCTCGGCTGTTGGCACAGAACACTGAAGCTTTCTTT
CASVSSRLLAQNTEAFF
>few|TRBJ2-3|TRBV28|NA
TGTGCCAGCAGCCAAGAGTACGGGGCCGGCGGGAAGGGGGACACAGATACGCAGTATTTT
CASSQEYGAGGKGDTDTQYF
>NA|TRBJ2-2|TRBV7-2|TRBD2
TGTGCCAGCAGCTTACTAGCGGGAGGGCCGAACACCGGGGAGCTGTTTTTT
CASSLLAGGPNTGELFF
>many|TRBJ1-6|TRBV15|NA
TGTGCCACCAGCAGAGGGGGGGACTTAGGTTCACCCCTCCACTTT
CATSRGGDLGSPLHF